One and the same sample provided the 2 T cell receptor beta chains below, sequenced in a study of type 1 regulatory T cells listed by TCRdb under 2021. The listed sequencing device is Illumina MiSeq. TCRdb applied fastp at Q25 and MiXCR to the public reads, then kept only in-frame beta chains. Each entry merges the rows of one CDR3 protein and shows their most common DNA and genes. This sample gives just under 65,000 distinct CDR3 sequences in total; about 50% of them show up just once. About 2% of the sample is taken by the ten largest. Which antigens these TCRs recognize remains unknown. The sequencing input was cultured non-Tr1 T cells, either the whole culture or a sorted T cell fraction (not recorded which). Taken with the paper, the label for cell subset or site translates to: non-Tr1 population from the T-allo10 product. Receptors were obtained from a human donor in good health.

This clonotype was picked up a small number of times. The chain carries TRBV19 and TRBJ2-2; D perhaps matches TRBD1 (5 bases). Germline values: CDR1 LNHDA, CDR2 SQIVND (reference sequence). V dropped 4 bases and J dropped 5 bases, with 14 bases sitting between them. This CDR3 contains 15 residues. The CDR3 DNA reads TGTGCCAGTAGTAACTTCAGGGCTGGGACCGGGGAGCTGTTTTTT. The encoded protein is CASSNFRAGTGELFF.

The rearrangement joins TRBV7-2 to TRBJ1-5; no definite D call. CDR3 length equals 13 residues. Germline-derived CDR1 and CDR2 are SGHTA and FQGNSA. Trimming stripped 1 base from V and 6 bases from J, with 7 bases between. CDR3 sequence reads: CASSLGWAQPQHF. The DNA of the CDR3 is TGTGCCAGCAGCTTAGGTTGGGCTCAGCCCCAGCATTTT.